This T cell receptor beta chain was sequenced for a study of identical twins. The CDR3 length is 11 residues. J was trimmed by 9 bases and V by 6 bases; bases with no gene match: 0. The germline gives CDR1 SQVTM, CDR2 ANQGSEA. On this clonotype: Its antigen is not known.

General study findings and limits: Insertion counts were lower in abundant cord blood beta clonotypes, a trend that memory repertoires did not show.

MiXCR was run by TCRdb on the 5' RACE reads, yielding one entry per CDR3 protein. Of some 900,000 distinct CDR3 sequences listed, more than 9% are singletons. This sample also belongs to another study, concerning yellow fever vaccine responses in identical twins.

This clonotype was obtained from a woman aged 18-35 years in good health. The chain couples TRBV29-1 to TRBJ2-1; 12 nucleotides match TRBD2. Source material: PBMCs. CDR3 amino acids: CSVTSGGEQFF. The CDR3 region has the DNA TGCAGCGTGACTAGCGGGGGTGAGCAGTTCTTC.